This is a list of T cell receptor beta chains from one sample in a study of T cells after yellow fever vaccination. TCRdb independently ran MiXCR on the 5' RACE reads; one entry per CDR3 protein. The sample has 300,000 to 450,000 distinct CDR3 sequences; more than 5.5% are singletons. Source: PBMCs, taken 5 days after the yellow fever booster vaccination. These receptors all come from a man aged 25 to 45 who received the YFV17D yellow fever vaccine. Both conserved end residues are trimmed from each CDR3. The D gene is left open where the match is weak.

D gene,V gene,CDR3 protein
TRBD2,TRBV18,ASSPPTSGRDTQY
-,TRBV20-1,SAPRTPGEETQY
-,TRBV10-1,ASGTWNSPLH
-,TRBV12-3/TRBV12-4,ASSLGSRSDEQF
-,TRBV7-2,ASSLAGGQPQETQY
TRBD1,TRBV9,ASRKGAVGGELF
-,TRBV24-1,ATSEETDTQY
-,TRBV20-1,SARPGPTLASSRWNTGELF
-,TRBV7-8,ASSVPPDTQY
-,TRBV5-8,ASSFADSRYEQY
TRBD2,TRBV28,ASTGDSGSDTGELF
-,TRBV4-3,ASSQAALGAGEQF
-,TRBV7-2,ANGGVNTGELF
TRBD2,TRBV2,ASSDPGRGQETQY
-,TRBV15,ATSRASDTYEQY
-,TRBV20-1,SASYEQF
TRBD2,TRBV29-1,SVTGGAMYEQY
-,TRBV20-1,SARLAAYEQY
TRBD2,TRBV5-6,ASSFLLAGNYEQY
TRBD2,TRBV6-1,ASRAAGGPDNEQF
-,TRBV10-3,AISESTAPTGELF
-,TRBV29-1,SVVQNEQF
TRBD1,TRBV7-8,ASSKRQGRINEQF
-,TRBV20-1,SVRGAPYNEQF
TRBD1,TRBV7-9,ASSLVGQGGSQPQH
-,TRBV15,ATSRGYLGRGRNIQY
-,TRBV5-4,ASSSRANSPLH
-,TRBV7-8,ASSRGSRVREKLF
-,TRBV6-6,ASMRAGGDEQY
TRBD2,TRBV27,ASSLRGVSGGPRVQF
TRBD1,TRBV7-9,ASSARDRGVNEQF
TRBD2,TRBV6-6,ASGGYSYEQY
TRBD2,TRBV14,ASSPGSGTSGQRGTQY
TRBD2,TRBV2,ASAGTSGSSEQF
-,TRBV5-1,ASSPLGTDTQY
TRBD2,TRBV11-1,ASSLARGLETF